These 20 T cell receptor beta chains originate from one sample sequenced in a study of tumor-infiltrating lymphocytes in primary liver carcinoma (dated by TCRdb to 2015 to 2018). Without any cell sorting, total RNA and DNA were co-extracted from about 20-30 mg of bulk tissue using the AllPrep DNA/RNA mini kit. The sample was run on an Illumina HiSeq 2500. Starting from 500 to 650 ng total RNA, TCRbeta-specific cDNA was produced by reverse transcription with a constant-region primer and ProtoScript II reverse transcriptase. The TCRbeta libraries were prepared through three rounds of nested multiplex PCR following a slightly modified ARM-PCR procedure. Each of the first two PCR rounds ran for around 10 cycles using multiplex TRBV1-TRBV30 forward primers together with a Cbeta reverse primer. The raw public reads went through TCRdb reprocessing: fastp at Q25, MiXCR clone calling, in-frame beta chains kept. Rows matching on CDR3 protein sequence are summarized as one entry with the most common DNA and genes. The table for this sample lists around 190,000 distinct CDR3 sequences; roughly 80% of them were counted only once. The ten largest clonotypes hold 18% of the sample.

Specimen: tumor tissue from primary liver carcinoma. Every receptor here comes from a middle-aged man with primary liver carcinoma and hepatitis B virus infection.

The V call is TRBV24-1, the J call TRBJ2-1; possible D gene TRBD1, 5 bases. V was clipped by 4 bases and J by 8 bases, with 17 bases between them. Germline-derived CDR1 and CDR2 are KGHDR and SFDVKD. There are 15 residues in the CDR3. CDR3 sequence reads: CATSDIRGHDHEQFF. CDR3 coding DNA: TGTGCCACCAGTGACATACGCGGACATGACCATGAGCAGTTCTTC.

This clonotype came up once. The CDR3 end shows no conserved phenylalanine or tryptophan, and so a read error is likely. The J gene is TRBJ2-1, the V gene TRBV11-1; TRBD2 aligns across 9 bases. This CDR3 comprises 14 residues. Germline-derived CDR1 and CDR2 are SGHAT and FQDESV (reference sequence). J gave up 12 bases and V 5 bases, and 11 bases lay outside the gene matches. The CDR3 nucleotides read TGTGCCAGCAGCCCGAGACTAGCGGCAGTGCTGCAGTTCTTA. Its translation: CASSPRLAAVLQFL.

As regards this clonotype: This may be a read error, as it is one base from a much larger clone. V and J are TRBV13 and TRBJ2-2; a weak D match, TRBD2 (6 bases). V was pared by 5 bases and J by 1 base, with 17 bases between. Germline CDR1 PRHDT, CDR2 FYEKMQ (reference sequence). The CDR3 totals 17 residues. The DNA for the CDR3 is TGTGCCAGCAGCAAGGACTATGGGGGGATGAACACCGGGGAGCTGTTTTTT. Encoded protein: CASSKDYGGMNTGELFF. Filled out from reference TRBV13 and TRBJ2-2, the complete variable domain reads AAGVIQSPRHLIKEKRETATLKCYPIPRHDTVYWYQQGPGQDPQFLISFYEKMQSDKGSIPDRFSAQQFSDYHSELNMSSLELGDSALYFCASSKDYGGMNTGELFFGEGSRLTVL.

To note about this clonotype: Given a much more abundant clone one base away, this may be a read error. J is TRBJ1-2 and V is TRBV30, with D unclear. V was cut by 3 bases and J by 4 bases, with 18 bases left in between. The CDR3 totals 15 residues. CDR1 GTSNPN and CDR2 SVGIG come from the germline V gene (reference sequence). CDR3: CAWRTLEGVVYGYTF. CDR3 in DNA: TGTGCCTGGAGAACCCTGGAGGGCGTTGTCTATGGCTACACCTTC.

With respect to this clonotype: Being one base from a much bigger clone, this may be a read error. The genes are TRBV6-5 and TRBJ1-1, with TRBD1 matching 7 bases. Germline CDR1 reads MNHEY; CDR2 reads SVGAGI. The CDR3 runs 13 residues. The CDR3 loop reads CTSTQTLQGRALF. CDR3 sequence (DNA): TGTACCAGCACCCAGACCCTACAGGGGAGGGCTCTCTTT.

About this clonotype itself: The junction differs from germline at one of its ends, possibly a read error. This chain joins TRBV6-2 or TRBV6-3 and TRBJ2-1; D is possibly TRBD1 or TRBD2 (6 bases each). The CDR3 runs 13 residues. Germline V gives CDR1 MNHEY, CDR2 SVGEGT. CDR3 DNA: TGTGCCAGCAGGACTAGGGGGAGAACTGAGCAGTCCTTC. This sequence encodes CASRTRGRTEQSF.

A remark on this clonotype: Compared with germline, one end of the junction differs, possibly owing to a read error. The V gene is TRBV11-2, the J gene TRBJ1-6, with D unresolved. The CDR3 consists of 15 residues. Germline V gene lookup returns CDR1 SGHAT and CDR2 FQNNGV. The CDR3 DNA reads TGTGCCAGCAGCCGCGAGGAAAGGGCCTATTCACCCCTCCTCTTT. Amino acid sequence: CASSREERAYSPLLF.

Comment on this clonotype: A junction end diverges from the germline sequence, so it may reflect a read error. The chain carries TRBV4-3 and TRBJ2-6; D remains ambiguous. This CDR3 has 17 residues. Germline CDR1 reads LGHNA; CDR2 reads YSLEER. The CDR3 is CTSSQDGLRSVANVLTF. The DNA for the CDR3 is TGCACCAGCAGCCAAGATGGGTTACGCTCTGTGGCCAACGTCCTGACTTTC.

This clonotype was counted once. One end of the junction varies from germline; a read error may be responsible. The chain uses TRBV6-1 and TRBJ2-3; D uncertain. The CDR3 is 12 amino acids. Germline V gene lookup returns CDR1 MNHNS and CDR2 SASEGT. The DNA of the CDR3 is TGTGCCAACAATCCCAGCACAAATACGCAGTATTTT. Translated: CANNPSTNTQYF.

Worth noting for this clonotype: A read error is likely, as this CDR3 ends without the conserved phenylalanine or tryptophan. The rearrangement joins TRBV29-1 to TRBJ2-3; perhaps TRBD1 as D (6 bases). The CDR3 has 14 residues. CDR1 is SQVTM, CDR2 ANQGSEA, per germline. The CDR3 loop is CSVSGSGASDTQYL. The CDR3 region has the DNA TGCAGCGTTTCCGGGTCAGGGGCGTCAGATACTCAGTATTTA.

Regarding this clonotype: The junction and the germline gene differ at one end; a read error may be behind it. The CDR3 DNA reads as TGTGCCAGCAGTTTTAAGGGGGTCTGGTACGAGCAGAACTTT. It encodes CASSFKGVWYEQNF. The V and J genes are TRBV28 and TRBJ2-7, with TRBD1 as a possible D gene (6 bases). Germline V gene lookup returns CDR1 MDHEN and CDR2 SYDVKM. This CDR3 comprises 14 residues.

About this clonotype itself: Sequence at one end of the junction differs from germline and may be a read error. The chain employs TRBV11-2 and TRBJ2-7; 9 bases align to TRBD1. CDR1 SGHAT and CDR2 FQNNGV come from the germline V gene. CDR3 length: 16 amino acids. CDR3 bases: TGTGCCAGCAGCTTGGGCGCCGGGACAGGGAGATACGAGCAGTATTTC. Translating gives CASSLGAGTGRYEQYF.

As to this clonotype: A junction boundary mismatches the germline segment, possibly from a read error. The chain combines TRBV6-2 or TRBV6-3 with TRBJ2-1, with a possible D match to TRBD2 (5 bases). The CDR3 extends over 15 amino acids. Germline V lookup: CDR1 MNHEY, CDR2 SVGEGT. Written as DNA, the CDR3 is TGTCCCAGTAGTCGACGACTACTAACGGCCAATGAGCAGTTCTTC. Its translation: CPSSRRLLTANEQFF.

This clonotype was detected a few times. A much larger clone lies a single base off, so this may be a read error. The J gene is TRBJ1-6, the V gene TRBV6-5; D is undetermined. The V gene's germline CDR1 is MNHEY and CDR2 SVGAGI. The CDR3 has 14 residues. V gave up 8 bases and J gave up 10 bases, with 18 bases separating them. Here the CDR3 DNA reads TGTGCCAGCGCTAGCGGCGGCGGTGGCTCACCCCTCCACTTT. Amino acids: CASASGGGGSPLHF.

The chain has TRBV14 and TRBJ1-2; possibly TRBD1 for D (5 bases). The V gene lost 9 bases and the J gene lost 7 bases, with 18 bases spanning the gap. Germline CDR1 reads SGHDN; CDR2 reads FVKESK. This CDR3 is 13 amino acids long. This CDR3 reads CASNQVQGSGYTF. The CDR3 nucleotides read TGTGCCAGTAACCAAGTCCAGGGATCTGGCTACACCTTC.

In the case of this clonotype: The junction does not match germline at one end; this may be a read error. The rearrangement uses TRBV6-2 or TRBV6-3 and TRBJ1-5, with D unresolved. The germline CDR1 and CDR2 sequences are MNHEY and SVGEGT. The CDR3 extends over 14 amino acids. CDR3 in DNA: TGTGCCAGCAGTTACCGACCTAACAATCAGTCCCAGCATTTT. This translates into CASSYRPNNQSQHF.

A remark on this clonotype: One junction end disagrees with the germline gene, perhaps due to a read error. The chain has TRBV11-2 and TRBJ2-7, with 7 bases lining up with TRBD1. The CDR3 spans 15 residues. Germline V lookup: CDR1 SGHAT, CDR2 FQNNGV. CDR3 in amino acids: CASSSLLGGAYEQHF. The CDR3 DNA reads as TGTGCCAGCAGCTCGCTTCTAGGGGGCGCCTACGAGCAGCACTTC.

Of note for this clonotype: The germline gene is not matched at one end of the junction; a read error may be the cause. The J gene is TRBJ2-1, the V gene TRBV29-1; 8 nucleotides match TRBD2. This CDR3 spans 14 amino acids. Germline V gene sequence: CDR1 SQVTM, CDR2 ANQGSEA. The CDR3 sequence: CSVPLAAQYNEEFF. DNA of the CDR3: TGCAGCGTTCCACTAGCGGCACAATACAATGAGGAGTTCTTC.

The J gene is TRBJ2-7, the V gene TRBV29-1; D is unclear. V was shortened by 7 bases and J by 5 bases, with 15 bases between the two germline ends. This CDR3 has 12 residues. Germline lookup yields CDR1 SQVTM and CDR2 ANQGSEA. The CDR3 DNA is TGCAGCGCGCGTTGTGGTATTCACGAGCAGTACTTC. This sequence encodes CSARCGIHEQYF.

The CDR3, as DNA: TGTGCCGTTACTAGCGGGTGTACTGATACGCAGTATTTT. It specifies CAVTSGCTDTQYF. The chain links TRBV10-3 to TRBJ2-3; 9 bases align to TRBD2. The germline gives CDR1 ENHRY, CDR2 SYGVKD. The CDR3 is 13 residues long. V trimming: 11 bases; J trimming: 6 bases; junction bases outside the gene matches: 9.